This T cell receptor (beta chain) was identified in a study of blood T cell repertoires in COVID-19. Study summary: COVID-19 samples from acute and convalescent phases originated in the United States, Italy and Spain.

Participant age was about 18 to 89 years, and participants resided in approximately 24 US areas. Participant-given clinical history determined each cohort assignment. It was within 2 weeks before study entry that exposed participants met a COVID-19 case. This table comes from immunoSEQ multiplex PCR, and its TCRdb copy is limited to in-frame clones, with some not included. The sample shows some 290,000 clones, 85% to 95% of them seen only once. Trimming cost V 3 bases and J 1 base, with 9 bases left between them. The CDR3 loop spans 14 amino acids. Germline V lookup: CDR1 SGHDT, CDR2 YYEEEE. The receptor was isolated from a woman in her 30s who had been exposed to COVID-19. The sequencing input was PBMCs or T cells enriched from blood (not recorded which). The V call is TRBV5-6, the J call TRBJ2-3, with unresolved D. In nucleotides, the CDR3 is TGTGCCAGCAGCTGGCGACGGGGCACAGATACGCAGTATTTT. Its translation: CASSWRRGTDTQYF.